This T cell receptor beta chain appears in the sequencing data of a study of blood T cell repertoires in COVID-19. Study at large: The United States, Italy and Spain were the sources of the acute and convalescent COVID-19 samples. The cDNA or gDNA used as material had been derived from T cells, B-cell-depleted T cells, or PBMCs.

Under the authors' procedure: Estimation of nucleated cell counts was performed using reference gene primer amplification. The assay was immunoSEQ multiplex PCR, and TCRdb's table has in-frame clones only and misses some. Clonal size and the V and J genes are those of that table, whereas D and trimming came from the DNA. The sample includes hundreds of thousands of clones, about 85% seen only once; the top ten take over 9.5%. The CDR3 extends over 18 amino acids. The germline V gene encodes CDR1 SGDLS and CDR2 YYNGEE. The ends lost 4 bases at V and 2 bases at J; junction bases unmatched: 8. The chain links TRBV9 to TRBJ2-3, with 15 bases that match TRBD2. This clonotype was sampled from a woman under 30 who had recovered from COVID-19. The sample was peripheral blood. The CDR3: CASSPGLAGGPHTDTQYF. CDR3 coding DNA: TGTGCCAGCAGCCCGGGACTAGCGGGAGGTCCCCACACAGATACGCAGTATTTT.